These 23 T cell receptor beta chains share one sample of origin, sequenced in a study of cytomegalovirus exposure and HLA in healthy donors. Primers for the PCR totalled 60 Vbeta and 13 Jbeta. Clones were read by immunoSEQ multiplex PCR, and TCRdb kept only the in-frame ones, dropping some. This table holds roughly 140,000 clones, 82% found once. Sequenced: PBMCs. The source is a woman aged 45-60 years in good health and CMV-seropositive.

The V gene is TRBV18, the J gene TRBJ1-2, with a weak D call TRBD1 (5 bases). Trimming shortened V by 3 bases and J by 7 bases, and 12 bases separated the two germline ends. Germline-derived CDR1 and CDR2 are KGHSH and LQKENI. This CDR3 spans 13 amino acids. CDR3 in amino acids: CASSPHGGFGYTF. The CDR3 DNA follows: TGTGCCAGCTCACCTCATGGGGGGTTTGGCTACACCTTC.

The chain combines TRBV13 with TRBJ2-5; the D gene is possibly TRBD2 (5 bases). CDR1 is PRHDT, CDR2 FYEKMQ, per germline (reference sequence). The CDR3 is made up of 14 amino acids. The ends were cut back, 4 bases at V and 6 bases at J, with 15 bases in the middle. The CDR3 reads CASSSRTSLKTQYF. The DNA for the CDR3 is TGTGCCAGCAGCTCTCGTACTAGTTTGAAGACCCAGTACTTC.

This clone has just a few counts. The gene calls are TRBV7-8 and TRBJ2-7, with 11 bases fitting TRBD2. V lost 9 bases and J lost 6; bases outside the gene matches: 1. Germline CDR1 and CDR2: SGHVS and FQNEAQ. There are 11 residues in the CDR3. The CDR3 bases are TGTGCCAGTACTAGCGGGGGCGAGCAGTACTTC. Its protein product is CASTSGGEQYF.

The chain joins TRBV28 to TRBJ1-6; 9 nucleotides line up with TRBD1. The ends lost 5 bases at V and 8 bases at J; junction bases unmatched: 10. Germline CDR1 is MDHEN and CDR2 is SYDVKM. The CDR3 runs 16 residues. The CDR3 loop is CASSPSGQGKHSPLHF. The DNA of the CDR3 is TGTGCCAGCAGTCCTTCTGGACAGGGGAAGCATTCACCCCTCCACTTT.

The chain couples TRBV4-3 to TRBJ2-1; no definite D call. CDR1 and CDR2 from the germline V gene are LGHNA and YSLEER. With 0 bases removed from V and 7 bases from J, the gap between germline ends came to 10 bases. There are 14 residues in the CDR3. The CDR3 protein is CASSQEYAANEQFF. The CDR3 DNA is TGCGCCAGCAGCCAAGAATACGCGGCTAATGAGCAGTTCTTC.

V is TRBV4-3 and J is TRBJ1-2; D uncertain. The CDR3 runs 17 residues. Germline lookup yields CDR1 LGHNA and CDR2 YSLEER. V was pared by 4 bases and J by 0 bases, with 18 bases between. The CDR3 DNA reads as TGCGCCAGCAGCCGCAACGAGGGAGAAGGGACTAACTATGGCTACACCTTC. It is translated as CASSRNEGEGTNYGYTF.

This rearrangement joins TRBV6-6 to TRBJ2-1; a weak D match, TRBD2 (5 bases). The CDR3 runs 15 residues. Trimming removed 0 bases at V and 0 bases at J, with 6 bases between. Germline V gene lookup returns CDR1 MNHNY and CDR2 SVGAGI (reference sequence). The CDR3 sequence is CASSYSGSSYNEQFF. The CDR3 DNA sequence: TGTGCCAGCAGTTACTCGGGGAGCTCCTACAATGAGCAGTTCTTC.

The chain links TRBV2 to TRBJ2-7; D may be TRBD2 (5 bases). Germline values: CDR1 SNHLY, CDR2 FYNNEI. V was pared by 6 bases and J by 0 bases, with 6 bases between. This CDR3 has 12 amino acids. The CDR3 region has the DNA TGTGCCAGCAGGGAGGCCTCCTACGAGCAGTACTTC. Amino acids: CASREASYEQYF. Full variable domain (outside the CDR3, taken from reference TRBV2 and TRBJ2-7): EPEVTQTPSHQVTQMGQEVILRCVPISNHLYFYWYRQILGQKVEFLVSFYNNEISEKSEIFDDQFSVERPDGSNFTLKIRSTKLEDSAMYFCASREASYEQYFGPGTRLTVT.

This sequence joins TRBV5-6 and TRBJ1-1; 7 bases agree with TRBD1. Trimming cost V 6 bases and J 0 bases; bases outside gene matches: 5. Germline CDR1 SGHDT, CDR2 YYEEEE. The CDR3 runs to 14 residues. The chain's CDR3 is CASKSQGLNTEAFF. As DNA, the CDR3 is TGTGCCAGCAAGTCACAGGGGTTGAACACTGAAGCTTTCTTT. The variable domain in full, completed from reference TRBV5-6 and TRBJ1-1, reads DAGVTQSPTHLIKTRGQQVTLRCSPKSGHDTVSWYQQALGQGPQFIFQYYEEEERQRGNFPDRFSGHQFPNYSSELNVNALLLGDSALYLCASKSQGLNTEAFFGQGTRLTVV.

This sequence joins TRBV7-8 and TRBJ2-1; TRBD1 is a possible D gene (6 bases). The length of the CDR3 is 11 residues. V lost 3 bases, J lost 9 bases, and 6 bases lay in between. CDR1 SGHVS and CDR2 FQNEAQ come from the germline V gene. The CDR3 sequence is CASSFRGEQFF. The CDR3 DNA follows: TGTGCCAGCAGCTTCAGGGGTGAGCAGTTCTTC.

As DNA, the CDR3 is TGCGCCAGCAGCCAAGGGCCCGCTAGCTATGAGCAGTTCTTC. Its translation is CASSQGPASYEQFF. V usage is TRBV4-1 and J usage is TRBJ2-1, with D possibly matching TRBD2 (5 bases). The germline V gene has CDR1 MGHRA and CDR2 YSYEKL. The CDR3 loop spans 14 amino acids. The V gene lost 1 base and the J gene lost 8 bases, with 12 bases spanning the gap.

This clone was detected only a few times. The V and J genes are TRBV7-9 and TRBJ2-6; tentatively, D is TRBD1 (6 bases). The germline gives CDR1 SEHNR, CDR2 FQNEAQ (reference sequence). This CDR3 is 18 amino acids long. The germline V and J ends were trimmed by 5 bases and 1 base, with 18 bases remaining between them. CDR3: CASSTNRAFSSGANVLTF. The CDR3 DNA reads as TGTGCCAGCAGCACAAACAGGGCTTTCTCTTCTGGGGCCAACGTCCTGACTTTC.

The J gene is TRBJ2-1, the V gene TRBV6-5, with 9 bases lining up with TRBD1. V lost 2 bases to trimming and J lost 7 bases; unmatched junction nucleotides: 6. There are 15 residues in the CDR3. Germline V gene data show CDR1 as MNHEY and CDR2 as SVGAGI. CDR3 residues: CASSYSRQGVNEQFF. The CDR3 DNA reads TGTGCCAGCAGTTACAGTAGACAGGGGGTAAATGAGCAGTTCTTC.

This clone was seen a few times. This chain joins TRBV27 and TRBJ1-4; D is possibly TRBD1 (5 bases). From germline, CDR1 is MNHEY and CDR2 SMNVEV (reference sequence). The CDR3 spans 16 residues. Trimming removed 2 bases from V and 0 bases from J, with 10 bases in between. For the CDR3, the DNA is TGTGCCAGCAGTTTAACAGGAGTCACAACTAATGAAAAACTGTTTTTT. The encoded protein is CASSLTGVTTNEKLFF.

This chain joins TRBV7-2 and TRBJ1-1; no firm D call. The CDR3 length is 13 residues. Germline V lookup: CDR1 SGHTA, CDR2 FQGNSA. The V end lost 1 base, the J end lost 6 bases, and 9 bases lay between the germline ends. The CDR3 bases are TGTGCCAGCAGCTTAGGTCGGTCGGCTGAAGCTTTCTTT. Its protein product is CASSLGRSAEAFF.

The chain is built from TRBV6-1 and TRBJ2-7; no reliable D call. CDR1 MNHNS and CDR2 SASEGT come from the germline V gene. The CDR3 is 13 amino acids. V lost 10 bases, J lost 2 bases, and 15 bases lay in between. The CDR3 DNA reads TGTGCCACCCGGAGAGGTGAAACCTACGAGCAGTACTTC. Translating gives CATRRGETYEQYF.

The V gene is TRBV5-1, the J gene TRBJ2-2, with 10 bases identical to TRBD1. Losses at the gene ends were 6 bases for V and 6 bases for J; bases not matched to a gene: 20. Germline assignment: CDR1 SGHRS and CDR2 YFSETQ. The CDR3 has 19 amino acids. DNA for the CDR3: TGCGCCAGCACCCCAGGATCGGGACAGGGGTTCAGGGGTCCCGGGGAGCTGTTTTTT. Its translation: CASTPGSGQGFRGPGELFF.

The rearrangement uses TRBV6-6 and TRBJ2-7, with D tentatively TRBD1 (7 bases). Trimming cost V 6 bases and J 0 bases, with 15 bases left between them. Germline CDR1 and CDR2: MNHNY and SVGAGI (reference sequence). The length of the CDR3 is 15 residues. DNA of the CDR3: TGTGCCAGCAGCGCGGGACAGACGCGCTCCTACGAGCAGTACTTC. Translating gives CASSAGQTRSYEQYF.

This clone was counted a few times. CDR3 sequence: CASSQTAGRGIGSQHF. The CDR3 DNA follows: TGCGCCAGCAGCCAGACCGCTGGGCGGGGAATCGGGTCCCAGCATTTT. The V gene is TRBV4-1, the J gene TRBJ1-5; unclear D gene. The V end lost 3 bases, the J end lost 11 bases, and 23 bases lay between the germline ends. This CDR3 spans 16 amino acids. Germline CDR1 and CDR2: MGHRA and YSYEKL.

This clone came up once. The J gene is TRBJ2-2, the V gene TRBV7-9; 7 nucleotides line up with TRBD2. Germline V CDR1 and CDR2: SEHNR, FQNEAQ (reference sequence). This CDR3 is built from 14 residues. V dropped 2 bases and J dropped 7; count of bases not matched to a gene: 4. Here the CDR3 DNA reads TGTGCCAGCAGCTTACTTGCGGGGGACGGGGAGCTGTTTTTT. It yields the protein CASSLLAGDGELFF.

The chain joins TRBV6-6 to TRBJ1-5; D remains unclear. From germline, CDR1 is MNHNY and CDR2 SVGAGI (reference sequence). This CDR3 has 14 amino acids. Trimming took 2 bases from V and 4 from J, leaving 9 bases between them. CDR3 in amino acids: CASSYEERNQPQHF. In nucleotides, the CDR3 is TGTGCCAGCAGTTACGAGGAGAGGAATCAGCCCCAGCATTTT.

Here the CDR3 DNA reads TGTGCCAGCAGCTTCCATGACAGGTCGGGCAGTGGTTCACCCCTCCACTTT. Translated, it gives CASSFHDRSGSGSPLHF. The chain has TRBV7-3 and TRBJ1-6, with D possibly being TRBD1 (6 bases). Trimming pared 3 bases from V and 9 bases from J, leaving 21 bases between. The CDR3 has 17 residues. CDR1 is SGHTA and CDR2 is FQGTGA in the germline V gene.

J is TRBJ2-2 and V is TRBV6-6; 9 bases line up with TRBD1. The length of the CDR3 is 16 residues. V shed 5 bases, J shed 7 bases, and the junction held 11 bases outside the gene matches. CDR1 is MNHNY, CDR2 SVGAGI, per germline (reference sequence). CDR3: CASSRDRATGGGELFF. CDR3 in DNA: TGTGCCAGCAGTCGGGACAGGGCGACCGGGGGCGGGGAGCTGTTTTTT.